What follows are 3 T cell receptor beta chains derived from one specimen sequenced in a study of T-cell reconstitution after alpha-beta-depleted transplantation in children. As it was prepared, the TCRbeta library received unique molecular identifiers. In TCRdb, the PCR reads were re-called with MiXCR into one record per CDR3 protein. Of 250,000 to 400,000 distinct CDR3 sequences in the sample, around 20% are singletons; the top ten hold approximately 9.9%. Sequenced here: PBMCs, mostly from graft donor cells, sampled 180 days after TCRalphabeta/CD19-depleted stem cell transplant. The source is a male patient between 10 and 17 years old who had a stem cell transplant for acute lymphoblastic leukemia, so the T cells may come from the graft donor.

This sequence joins TRBV5-1 and TRBJ1-2; no clear D gene. V was trimmed by 4 bases and J by 4 bases, leaving 8 bases between them. CDR3 length equals 12 residues. CDR1 is SGHRS, CDR2 YFSETQ, per germline. The CDR3 nucleotides read TGCGCCAGCAGCCGAGGACGCTATGGCTACACCTTC. As protein: CASSRGRYGYTF. Full variable domain (rest looked up from reference TRBV5-1 and TRBJ1-2): KAGVTQTPRYLIKTRGQQVTLSCSPISGHRSVSWYQQTPGQGLQFLFEYFSETQRNKGNFPGRFSGRQFSNSRSEMNVSTLELGDSALYLCASSRGRYGYTFGSGTRLTVV.

This clonotype was recorded a few times. This chain connects TRBV5-1 to TRBJ2-1; D is ambiguous. The CDR3 runs 14 residues. V lost 4 bases and J 0 bases, leaving 8 bases between the germline ends. Germline loops: CDR1 SGHRS, CDR2 YFSETQ. CDR3 loop: CASSGEGSYNEQFF. CDR3 sequence (DNA): TGCGCCAGCAGCGGGGAAGGCTCCTACAATGAGCAGTTCTTC.

The chain carries TRBV10-3 and TRBJ2-7, with D uncertain. Germline CDR1 reads ENHRY; CDR2 reads SYGVKD. This CDR3 comprises 14 residues. The V and J ends lost 0 bases and 0 bases respectively, with 6 bases between them. CDR3 residues: CAISESGSSYEQYF. The CDR3 DNA is TGTGCCATCAGTGAGTCCGGCAGCTCCTACGAGCAGTACTTC.